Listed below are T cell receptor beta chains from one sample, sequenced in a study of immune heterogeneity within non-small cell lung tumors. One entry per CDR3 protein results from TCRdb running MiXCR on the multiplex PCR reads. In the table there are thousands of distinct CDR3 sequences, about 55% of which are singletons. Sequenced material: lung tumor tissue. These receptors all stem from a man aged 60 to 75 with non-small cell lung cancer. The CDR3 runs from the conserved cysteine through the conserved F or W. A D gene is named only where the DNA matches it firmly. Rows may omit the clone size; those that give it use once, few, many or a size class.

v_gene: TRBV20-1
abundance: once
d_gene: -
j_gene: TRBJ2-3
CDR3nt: TGCAGTGCTTCGTATCCGAGCGGCGACACAGATACGCAGTATTTT
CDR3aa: CSASYPSGDTDTQYF

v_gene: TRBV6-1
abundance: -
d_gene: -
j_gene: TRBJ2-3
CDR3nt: TGTGCCAGCAGACTGTGGGTTGACACAGATACGCAGTATTTT
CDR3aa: CASRLWVDTDTQYF

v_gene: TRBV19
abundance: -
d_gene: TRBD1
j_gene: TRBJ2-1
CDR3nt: TGTGCCAGTAGGGACAGGGGACGGGGCGGTGAGCAGTTCTTC
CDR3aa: CASRDRGRGGEQFF

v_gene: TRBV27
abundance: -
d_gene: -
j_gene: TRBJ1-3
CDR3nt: TGTGCCAGCGGCCCTACGGGCAGCCCCCGGCGGAACACCATATATTTT
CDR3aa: CASGPTGSPRRNTIYF

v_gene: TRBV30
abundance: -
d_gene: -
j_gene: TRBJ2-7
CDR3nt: TGTGCCTGGAGTACCAGGTTCGGCGAGCAGTACTTC
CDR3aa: CAWSTRFGEQYF

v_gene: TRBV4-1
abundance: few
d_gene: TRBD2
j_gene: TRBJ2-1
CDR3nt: TGCGCCAGCAGCCAAGGGGAACTAGCGGGCACCTACAATGAGCAGTTCTTC
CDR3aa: CASSQGELAGTYNEQFF

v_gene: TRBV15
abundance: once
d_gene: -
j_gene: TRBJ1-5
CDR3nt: TGTGCCACCAGCAGAGATGTGGGCAAAAATCAGCCCCAGCATTTT
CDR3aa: CATSRDVGKNQPQHF

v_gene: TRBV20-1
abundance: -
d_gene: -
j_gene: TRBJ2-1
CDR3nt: TGCAGTGCCCCGGACCGGTTTTCTGAGCAGTTCTTC
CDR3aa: CSAPDRFSEQFF

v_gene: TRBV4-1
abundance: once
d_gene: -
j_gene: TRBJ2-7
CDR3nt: TGCGCCAGCAGCCAAGAAGAGGGGGTGGGGTACGAGCAGTACTTC
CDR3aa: CASSQEEGVGYEQYF

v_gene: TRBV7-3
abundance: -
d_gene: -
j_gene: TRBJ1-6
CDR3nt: TGTGCCAGCAGCTTAGGAAAGGATTCACCCCTCCACTTT
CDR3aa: CASSLGKDSPLHF

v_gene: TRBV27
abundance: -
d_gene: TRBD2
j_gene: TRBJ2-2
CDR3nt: TGTGCCAGCCACCCGGGCGGCGGGAGGTACACCGGGGAGCTGTTTTTT
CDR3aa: CASHPGGGRYTGELFF

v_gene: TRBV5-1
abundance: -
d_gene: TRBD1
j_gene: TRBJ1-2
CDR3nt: TGCGCCAGCAGCTTGGCGGGGACAGGGTTGGATGGCTACACCTTC
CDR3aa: CASSLAGTGLDGYTF

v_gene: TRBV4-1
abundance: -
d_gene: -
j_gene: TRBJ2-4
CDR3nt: TGCGCCAGCAGCCAAGCGGGTGGGGAAAACATTCAGTACTTC
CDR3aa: CASSQAGGENIQYF

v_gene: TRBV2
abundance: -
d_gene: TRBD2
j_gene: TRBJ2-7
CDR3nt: TGTGCCAGCAGTCCGGGGGGGATTCTCTACGAGCAGTACTTC
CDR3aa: CASSPGGILYEQYF

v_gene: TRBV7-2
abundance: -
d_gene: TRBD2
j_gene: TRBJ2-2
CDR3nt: TGTGCCAGCAGCCCCCGATTAGCGGGAGGAATCGGGGAGCTGTTTTTT
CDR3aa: CASSPRLAGGIGELFF

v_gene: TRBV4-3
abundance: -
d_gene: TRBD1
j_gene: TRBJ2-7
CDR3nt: TGCGCCAGCAGCCAGACCCTCGGGACAGGGGGCTACGAGCAGTACTTC
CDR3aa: CASSQTLGTGGYEQYF

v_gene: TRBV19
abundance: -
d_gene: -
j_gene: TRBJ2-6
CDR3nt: TGTGCCAGTAGTATAGGGAAGGATGTTTGGTCTGGGGCCAACGTCCTGACTTTC
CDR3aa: CASSIGKDVWSGANVLTF

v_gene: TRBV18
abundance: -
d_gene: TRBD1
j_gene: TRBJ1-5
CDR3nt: TGTGCCAGCTCACCAAGTCGGGGACAGAAGAACACCCAGCATTTT
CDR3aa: CASSPSRGQKNTQHF

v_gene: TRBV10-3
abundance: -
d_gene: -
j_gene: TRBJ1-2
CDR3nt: TGTGCCATCAGTGAAGCCGGGACAACTAACTATGGCTACACCTTC
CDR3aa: CAISEAGTTNYGYTF

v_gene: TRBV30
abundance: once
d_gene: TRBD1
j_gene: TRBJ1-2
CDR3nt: TGTGCCTGGAGTGTAGGGGACAGATTATCTGGCTACACCTTC
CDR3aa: CAWSVGDRLSGYTF

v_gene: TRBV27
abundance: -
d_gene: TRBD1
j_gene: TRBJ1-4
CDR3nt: TGTGCCAGCAGTCTTAGGGGGCCTTGGGAAAAACTGTTTTTT
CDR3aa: CASSLRGPWEKLFF

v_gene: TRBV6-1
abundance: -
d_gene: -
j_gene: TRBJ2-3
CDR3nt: TGTGCCAGCAGTGACACAGATACGCAGTATTTT
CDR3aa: CASSDTDTQYF

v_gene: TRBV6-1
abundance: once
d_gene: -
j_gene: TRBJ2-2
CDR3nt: TGTGCCAGCAGTCATAACACCGGGGAGCTGTTTTTT
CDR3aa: CASSHNTGELFF

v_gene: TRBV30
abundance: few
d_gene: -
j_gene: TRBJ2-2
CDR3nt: TGTGCCTGGAGCGCCCCGGACCTGAACACCGGGGAGCTGTTTTTT
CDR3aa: CAWSAPDLNTGELFF

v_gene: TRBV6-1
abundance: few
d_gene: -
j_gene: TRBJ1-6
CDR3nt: TGTGCCAGCAGTGAATTGGGGGGCCGGGGTAATTCACCCCTCCACTTT
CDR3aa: CASSELGGRGNSPLHF

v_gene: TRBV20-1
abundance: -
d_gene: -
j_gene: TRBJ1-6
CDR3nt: TGCAGTGCTGCCGACAGAGGGAATTCACCCCTCCACTTT
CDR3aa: CSAADRGNSPLHF

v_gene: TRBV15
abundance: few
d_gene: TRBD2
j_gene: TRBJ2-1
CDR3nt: TGTGCCACCAGCAGACTAGCGGGATTATACAATGAGCAGTTCTTC
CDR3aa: CATSRLAGLYNEQFF

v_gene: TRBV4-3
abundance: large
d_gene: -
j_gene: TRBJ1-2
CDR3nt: TGCGCCAGCAGCCAAGCTGGACAGCTGAACTATGGCTACACCTTC
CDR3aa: CASSQAGQLNYGYTF

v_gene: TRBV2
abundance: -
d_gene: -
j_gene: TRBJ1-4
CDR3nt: TGTGCCGGCAAGGTCCGGGGCGGGGAAAAACTGTTTTTT
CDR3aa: CAGKVRGGEKLFF

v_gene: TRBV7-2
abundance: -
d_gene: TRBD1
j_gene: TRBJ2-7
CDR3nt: TGTGCCAGCAGCTTATCAGGGGGACAGGGGGCCTACGAGCAGTACTTC
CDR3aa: CASSLSGGQGAYEQYF

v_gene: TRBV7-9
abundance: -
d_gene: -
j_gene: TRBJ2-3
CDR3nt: TGTGCCAGCAGCTTAGACGGGGTGGTAGGCGATACGCAGTATTTT
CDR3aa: CASSLDGVVGDTQYF

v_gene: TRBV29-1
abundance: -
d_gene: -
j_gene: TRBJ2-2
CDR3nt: TGCAGCGTTGTTCAGGAAAACACCGGGGAGCTGTTTTTT
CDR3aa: CSVVQENTGELFF

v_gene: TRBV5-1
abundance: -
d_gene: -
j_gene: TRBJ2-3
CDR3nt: TGCGCCAGCAGCTTCTCGGGGTTGATAGATACGCAGTATTTT
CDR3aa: CASSFSGLIDTQYF